This T cell receptor beta chain was profiled in a study of shared clonotypes between healthy human individuals. CDR1 is SGHTS and CDR2 is YDEGEE in the germline V gene. Trimming cost V 7 bases and J 1 base, with 15 bases left between them. This CDR3 is built from 15 residues. Naive CD8 cells lacked CD45RO and underwent positive selection for CCR7, leaving out terminally differentiated effector memory CD45RA+ cells. Study donors comprised healthy, HIV-negative adults devoid of recent acute infection or vaccination. Only in-frame clones appear in the TCRdb table, and some are missing; sequencing was by immunoSEQ multiplex PCR. Among hundreds of thousands of clones listed, roughly 96% were seen once.

The sequenced material came from naive CD8+ T cells sorted from blood. The rearrangement joins TRBV5-8 to TRBJ1-5; maybe TRBD1 (5 bases). This clonotype originated in a young woman in good health. In DNA form, the CDR3 reads TGTGCCAGCGGCCTGGGGGATCTCAGCAATCAGCCCCAGCATTTT. Protein sequence: CASGLGDLSNQPQHF.